Following are 25 T cell receptor beta chains from one sample sequenced in a study of shared clonotypes between healthy human individuals. This table comes from immunoSEQ multiplex PCR, and its TCRdb copy is limited to in-frame clones, with some not included. Of fewer than 1.4 million clones listed, about 80% were seen once; the top ten hold roughly 0.55%. Sequenced: memory CD4+ T cells from PBMCs. Subset defined: CD45RA-negative fraction. All receptors come from a man between 18 and 29 years old in good health. Some clones in this sample may be carry-over from other donors' samples.

This clone was picked up one time. This chain connects TRBV7-9 to TRBJ2-1, with D unresolved. Looked up from germline, CDR1 is SEHNR and CDR2 is FQNEAQ (reference sequence). Trimming pared 7 bases from V and 8 bases from J, leaving 15 bases between. CDR3 length: 13 amino acids. CDR3 sequence: CASTFGPLDEQFF. In nucleotides, the CDR3 is TGTGCCAGCACCTTCGGGCCCTTGGATGAGCAGTTCTTC.

The gene calls are TRBV6-1 and TRBJ2-6; D tentatively fits TRBD1 or TRBD2 (5 bases each). The length of the CDR3 is 15 residues. Trimming shortened V by 6 bases and J by 0 bases, and 9 bases separated the two germline ends. CDR1 MNHNS and CDR2 SASEGT come from the germline V gene. CDR3 sequence: CASRGTHSGANVLTF. The CDR3 bases are TGTGCCAGCAGGGGGACCCACTCTGGGGCCAACGTCCTGACTTTC.

This clone was found once. The chain couples TRBV1 to TRBJ2-3; TRBD2 is the table's D call, not checked against the DNA. TRBV1 is assigned pseudogene status. CDR3 length equals 18 residues. CDR3 sequence reads: CTSSQDAASGRRTDTQYF. Written as DNA, the CDR3 is TGCACCAGCAGCCAAGATGCGGCCAGCGGGAGGAGGACAGATACGCAGTATTTT.

For this clone: It may be a read error: a sequence one base away is much more abundant. V and J are TRBV6-1 and TRBJ2-7, with D tentatively TRBD1 or TRBD2 (5 bases each). Looked up from germline, CDR1 is MNHNS and CDR2 is SASEGT. The CDR3 length is 14 residues. V was cut by 6 bases and J by 2 bases, with 14 bases left in between. As DNA, the CDR3 is TGTGCCAGCAGCCCGGGACGGAATACCTACGAGCAGTACTTC. This codes for CASSPGRNTYEQYF.

The genes are TRBV10-3 and TRBJ1-4, with TRBD1 identical over 7 bases. In germline, CDR1 is ENHRY, CDR2 SYGVKD. The CDR3 is 14 amino acids. J gave up 5 bases and V 2 bases, and 2 bases lay outside the gene matches. CDR3 amino acids: CAISEPGQNEKLFF. The CDR3, as DNA: TGTGCCATCAGTGAGCCGGGACAGAATGAAAAACTGTTTTTT.

This chain connects TRBV18 to TRBJ2-5, with TRBD2 matching 10 bases. From germline, CDR1 is KGHSH and CDR2 LQKENI. J was trimmed by 5 bases and V by 3 bases; bases with no gene match: 6. This CDR3 is 15 amino acids long. This CDR3 is CASSPGSGRPETQYF. The CDR3 DNA is TGTGCCAGCTCACCTGGTAGCGGGAGGCCGGAGACCCAGTACTTC.

The rearrangement joins TRBV5-1 to TRBJ2-3; D is unresolved. The CDR3 runs 15 residues. The germline CDR1 and CDR2 sequences are SGHRS and YFSETQ. V was trimmed by 0 bases and J by 1 base, leaving 9 bases between them. The CDR3 DNA sequence: TGCGCCAGCAGCTTGGCCTATCGGGGCACAGATACGCAGTATTTT. It yields the protein CASSLAYRGTDTQYF.

The chain has TRBV6-5 and TRBJ2-3; D remains ambiguous. The CDR3 runs to 16 residues. Germline CDR1 reads MNHEY; CDR2 reads SVGAGI. Trimming cost V 0 bases and J 4 bases, with 14 bases left between them. CDR3 coding DNA: TGTGCCAGCAGTTACTCTCCTTCCAGGACGGCAGATACGCAGTATTTT. Its protein product is CASSYSPSRTADTQYF.

This clone was seen only a few times. This chain connects TRBV30 to TRBJ2-5; TRBD1 aligns across 10 bases. The CDR3 totals 16 residues. After removal of 3 bases from V and 5 bases from J, the junction contained 12 bases not matched to a gene. In germline, CDR1 is GTSNPN, CDR2 SVGIG (reference sequence). CDR3: CAWSQRTGGFVETQYF. The DNA of the CDR3 is TGTGCCTGGAGCCAAAGGACAGGGGGGTTTGTGGAGACCCAGTACTTC.

This chain uses TRBV7-2 with TRBJ2-1, with TRBD1 matching over 9 bases. The CDR3 contains 13 residues. The germline V gene has CDR1 SGHTA and CDR2 FQGNSA. V was pared by 5 bases and J by 12 bases, with 8 bases of the junction left unmatched. The CDR3 sequence is CASSRQGVSWQFF. The CDR3 DNA reads TGTGCCAGCAGCCGACAGGGGGTGTCATGGCAGTTCTTC.

This sequence joins TRBV5-1 and TRBJ2-7, with D unclear. CDR3 length: 12 residues. V dropped 2 bases and J dropped 5 bases, with 8 bases sitting between them. The germline CDR1 and CDR2 sequences are SGHRS and YFSETQ. CDR3 sequence (DNA): TGCGCCAGCAGCTTCGACTCGGACGAGCAGTACTTC. Protein product: CASSFDSDEQYF. Full variable domain (remainder filled in from reference TRBV5-1 and TRBJ2-7): KAGVTQTPRYLIKTRGQQVTLSCSPISGHRSVSWYQQTPGQGLQFLFEYFSETQRNKGNFPGRFSGRQFSNSRSEMNVSTLELGDSALYLCASSFDSDEQYFGPGTRLTVT.

This sequence joins TRBV6-1 and TRBJ2-6, with D uncertain. There are 16 residues in the CDR3. Per germline, CDR1 MNHNS and CDR2 SASEGT. V lost 2 bases and J 4 bases, leaving 12 bases between the germline ends. The CDR3 DNA follows: TGTGCCAGCAGTGAACACCCTCGATCCGGGGCCAACGTCCTGACTTTC. Its protein product is CASSEHPRSGANVLTF.

This chain uses TRBV28 with TRBJ2-6; D is tentatively TRBD1 or TRBD2 (6 bases each). CDR3 size: 16 residues. Germline V gene data show CDR1 as MDHEN and CDR2 as SYDVKM. V dropped 3 bases and J dropped 2 bases, with 11 bases sitting between them. The CDR3: CASSFGGGPGANVLTF. As DNA, the CDR3 is TGTGCCAGCAGTTTCGGGGGCGGGCCTGGGGCCAACGTCCTGACTTTC.

V usage is TRBV9 and J usage is TRBJ2-7, with 9 bases matching TRBD2. J was trimmed by 2 bases and V by 0 bases; bases with no gene match: 6. CDR1 and CDR2 from the germline V gene are SGDLS and YYNGEE. CDR3 length: 16 residues. The CDR3 spells CASSVAPTSGPYEQYF. The CDR3 DNA follows: TGTGCCAGCAGCGTAGCTCCGACTAGCGGACCCTACGAGCAGTACTTC.

This chain connects TRBV10-3 to TRBJ1-1; the match to TRBD1 covers 9 bases. V shed 2 bases and J 5 bases; nucleotides not matched to a gene: 3. The germline gives CDR1 ENHRY, CDR2 SYGVKD. The CDR3 extends over 14 amino acids. CDR3 coding DNA: TGTGCCATCAGTGAGCCGACAGGGGGGACTGAAGCTTTCTTT. Protein product: CAISEPTGGTEAFF.

As to this clone: A read error may produce the germline difference seen at one junction end. The CDR3 nucleotides read TGTGCCAGCAGCTTCCCAGGGAGCTCGTCTTTT. Translation: CASSFPGSSSF. The V and J genes are TRBV5-5 and TRBJ2-3, with D perhaps matching TRBD1 or TRBD2 (5 bases each). The CDR3 totals 11 residues. Per the germline V gene, CDR1 is SGHKS and CDR2 is YYEKEE (reference sequence). The whole variable domain, filled in from reference TRBV5-5 and TRBJ2-3, reads DAGVTQSPTHLIKTRGQQVTLRCSPISGHKSVSWYQQVLGQGPQFIFQYYEKEERGRGNFPDRFSARQFPNYSSELNVNALLLGDSALYLCASSFPGSSSFGPGTRLTVL.

The chain couples TRBV2 to TRBJ2-7; D remains ambiguous. The V and J ends lost 6 bases and 4 bases respectively, with 19 bases between them. Germline CDR1 is SNHLY and CDR2 is FYNNEI. The CDR3 contains 15 residues. The CDR3 DNA reads as TGTGCCAGCAGGTCCCAGCTCGGGCTCTTGTACGAGCAGTACTTC. Encoded protein: CASRSQLGLLYEQYF.

A remark on this clone: The same CDR3 also results from other DNA sequences found in this sample. The rearrangement uses TRBV7-3 and TRBJ2-3; TRBD2 matches at 8 bases. V gave up 5 bases and J gave up 1 base; unmatched junction bases: 2. The germline gives CDR1 SGHTA, CDR2 FQGTGA. The CDR3 is made up of 14 amino acids. CDR3: CASSLGRGTDTQYF. CDR3 nucleotide sequence: TGTGCCAGCAGCCTCGGGAGGGGCACAGATACGCAGTATTTT.

As concerns this clone: A far larger clone is one base from this, pointing to a likely read error. In the same sample, other DNA sequences code for this CDR3. The rearrangement uses TRBV6-5 and TRBJ1-2; TRBD1 might be the D (5 bases). The CDR3 runs 12 residues. Trimming stripped 6 bases from V and 2 bases from J, with 7 bases between. The germline V gene has CDR1 MNHEY and CDR2 SVGAGI. The CDR3 DNA is TGTGCCAGCAGCTCAGGGAACTATGGCTACACCTTC. Translating it yields CASSSGNYGYTF.

The J gene is TRBJ2-1, the V gene TRBV7-6, with 8 bases fitting TRBD2. V lost 1 base and J lost 5; bases outside the gene matches: 10. CDR3 length: 17 residues. Germline V gene sequence: CDR1 SGHVS, CDR2 FNYEAQ. The CDR3 loop is CASSLGQRTSLNNEQFF. CDR3 sequence (DNA): TGTGCCAGCAGCTTAGGACAAAGGACTAGCTTAAACAATGAGCAGTTCTTC.

The V and J genes are TRBV9 and TRBJ2-3; D tentatively fits TRBD1 or TRBD2 (5 bases each). CDR1 SGDLS and CDR2 YYNGEE come from the germline V gene. The CDR3 sequence is 16 residues long. V gave up 3 bases and J gave up 6 bases, with 20 bases separating them. The CDR3 DNA follows: TGTGCCAGCAGCGCAATGACAGACGGGGTATCCGATACGCAGTATTTT. It encodes CASSAMTDGVSDTQYF.

Comments on this clone: Within the sample, other DNA sequences also encode this same CDR3. The rearrangement links TRBV28 to TRBJ2-7; possibly TRBD2 for D (6 bases). With 6 bases removed from V and 3 bases from J, the gap between germline ends came to 9 bases. The V gene's germline CDR1 is MDHEN and CDR2 SYDVKM. This CDR3 is 12 amino acids long. This CDR3 reads CASRRGSYEQYF. DNA of the CDR3: TGTGCCAGCAGGCGGGGAAGCTACGAGCAGTACTTC.

The rearrangement links TRBV6-1 to TRBJ2-7; TRBD2 matches 14 bases. V lost 4 bases and J lost 5; bases outside the gene matches: 4. Germline CDR1 and CDR2: MNHNS and SASEGT. There are 15 residues in the CDR3. The DNA of the CDR3 is TGTGCCAGCAGTGGGACTAGCGGGAGGAAGAACGAGCAGTACTTC. Translation: CASSGTSGRKNEQYF.

This CDR3 is CASSQGAPWVRHNEQFF. CDR3 bases: TGTGCCAGCAGTCAGGGGGCCCCGTGGGTACGGCACAATGAGCAGTTCTTC. The chain carries TRBV27 and TRBJ2-1; TRBD1 agrees at 8 bases. V trimming: 5 bases; J trimming: 5 bases; junction bases outside the gene matches: 14. The CDR3 extends over 17 amino acids. Germline V gene data show CDR1 as MNHEY and CDR2 as SMNVEV (reference sequence).

The chain recombines TRBV2 with TRBJ1-1; 7 positions match TRBD1. The CDR3 is 14 amino acids. V was pared by 5 bases and J by 1 base, with 4 bases of the junction left unmatched. Germline loops: CDR1 SNHLY, CDR2 FYNNEI. CDR3 DNA sequence: TGTGCCAGCAGTTACCGGGACAGGAACACTGAAGCTTTCTTT. Its translation is CASSYRDRNTEAFF.